The source of this T cell receptor beta chain is a study of CD8 T cells in ankylosing spondylitis. This clonotype was counted a few times. TCRdb processed the 5' RACE reads anew with MiXCR; each CDR3 protein has one entry. The repertoire holds under 130,000 distinct CDR3 sequences, approximately 25% seen once, with 9% to 15% in the top ten. V was clipped by 6 bases and J by 2 bases, with 20 bases between them. CDR3 size: 16 residues. The V gene's germline CDR1 is SQVTM and CDR2 ANQGSEA. Sequencing input: synovial fluid, either unsorted or a sorted T cell fraction (not recorded which). This sequence joins TRBV29-1 and TRBJ1-3; maybe TRBD1 (5 bases). This sequence originates from a male donor with ankylosing spondylitis. The CDR3 reads CSVTNPPGDAGNTIYF. For the CDR3, the DNA is TGCAGCGTCACAAACCCCCCCGGGGACGCTGGAAACACCATATATTTT.